This T cell receptor beta chain came from a study of blood T cell repertoires in COVID-19. Whole-study context: Acute and convalescent COVID-19 specimens originated in the United States, Italy and Spain. Nucleic acid was either cDNA or gDNA, and it came from T cells, B-cell-depleted T cells, or PBMCs.

This CDR3 has 18 residues. In the original processing: Cell counts per sample came from amplifying reference gene primers. Only in-frame clones appear in the TCRdb table, and some are missing; sequencing was by immunoSEQ multiplex PCR. The V and J calls and clone size were taken over from that table, and D and trimming were inferred from the DNA. The sample lists roughly 70,000 clones, 80% occurring once. The sequencing sample was made of peripheral blood. This TCR was sampled from a man between 70 and 80 years old who had recovered from COVID-19. The genes are TRBV12-2 and TRBJ2-3; TRBD2 was called by the table and not checked on the DNA. TRBV12-2 represents a pseudogene. CDR3 region: CASRLGFGASGDTDTQYF. The CDR3 DNA reads TGTGCAAGTCGCTTAGGATTCGGGGCTAGCGGGGACACAGATACGCAGTATTTT.